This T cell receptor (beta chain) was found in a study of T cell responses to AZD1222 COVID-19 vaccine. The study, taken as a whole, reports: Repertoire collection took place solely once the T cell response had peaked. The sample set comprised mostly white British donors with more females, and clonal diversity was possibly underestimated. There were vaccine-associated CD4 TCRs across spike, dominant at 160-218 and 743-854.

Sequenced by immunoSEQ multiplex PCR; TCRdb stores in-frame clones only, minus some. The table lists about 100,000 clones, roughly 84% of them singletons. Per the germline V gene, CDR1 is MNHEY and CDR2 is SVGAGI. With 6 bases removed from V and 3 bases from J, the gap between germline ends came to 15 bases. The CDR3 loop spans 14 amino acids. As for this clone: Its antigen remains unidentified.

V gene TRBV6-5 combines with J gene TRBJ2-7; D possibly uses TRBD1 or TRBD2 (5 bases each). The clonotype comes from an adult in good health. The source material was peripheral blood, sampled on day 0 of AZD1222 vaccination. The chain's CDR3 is CASRVSGTNYEQYF. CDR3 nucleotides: TGTGCCAGCAGGGTATCAGGGACCAACTACGAGCAGTACTTC.